This T cell receptor (beta chain) is drawn from a study of control samples from healthy donors and cancer patients. Sequencing used immunoSEQ multiplex PCR; TCRdb keeps in-frame clones, though not all of them. Seen here are 85,000 to 95,000 clones, more than 85% observed once, and the top ten hold 0.85% to 1%. V lost 5 bases, J lost 5 bases, and 9 bases stayed unmatched. CDR1 and CDR2 (germline): MNHEY, SVGAGI. This CDR3 is built from 15 residues. J is TRBJ1-2 and V is TRBV6-5, with TRBD1 matching 9 bases. This TCR derives from a woman under 40 in good health. The sample taken for sequencing was blood. CDR3 in amino acids: CASSPRTGVGYGYTF. The DNA of the CDR3 is TGTGCCAGCAGTCCTAGGACAGGGGTAGGGTATGGCTACACCTTC.